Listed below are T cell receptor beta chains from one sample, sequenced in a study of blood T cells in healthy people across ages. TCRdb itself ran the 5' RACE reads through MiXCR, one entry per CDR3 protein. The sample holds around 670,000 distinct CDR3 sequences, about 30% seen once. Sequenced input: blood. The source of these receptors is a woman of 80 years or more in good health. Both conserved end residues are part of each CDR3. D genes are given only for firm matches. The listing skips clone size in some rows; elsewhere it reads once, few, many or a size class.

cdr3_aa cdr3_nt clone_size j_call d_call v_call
CASSIEGVYGETQYF TGTGCCAGTAGTATAGAAGGAGTATACGGGGAGACCCAGTACTTC few TRBJ2-5 NA TRBV19
CSGARGATSYEQYF TGCAGTGGTGCGCGGGGGGCTACCTCCTACGAGCAGTACTTC many TRBJ2-7 TRBD2 TRBV20-1
CASSQAQGQDYGYTF TGCGCCAGCAGCCAAGCTCAGGGACAGGACTATGGCTACACCTTC many TRBJ1-2 TRBD1 TRBV4-3
CASSLERLGELFF TGTGCCAGCAGCTTGGAGAGGTTGGGGGAGCTGTTTTTT NA TRBJ2-2 NA TRBV11-2
CASSLSGVATYEQYF TGTGCCAGCAGCTTATCAGGGGTTGCTACCTACGAGCAGTACTTC many TRBJ2-7 NA TRBV7-2
CASSLGLAGGDEQFF TGTGCCAGCAGCTTAGGTCTAGCGGGGGGAGATGAGCAGTTCTTC many TRBJ2-1 TRBD2 TRBV5-1
CASSQAPSTSDTQYF TGCGCCAGCAGCCAAGCCCCATCGACCTCAGATACGCAGTATTTT NA TRBJ2-3 NA TRBV4-1
CSAGGGKDYGYTF TGCAGTGCAGGAGGGGGGAAGGACTATGGCTACACCTTC few TRBJ1-2 NA TRBV20-1
CSAPRRDRGLAGNTIYF TGCAGTGCCCCAAGGCGGGACAGGGGGCTTGCGGGAAACACCATATATTTT NA TRBJ1-3 TRBD1 TRBV20-1
CASSLEPGSSVEQYF TGCGCCAGCAGCTTGGAGCCAGGGAGCTCGGTTGAGCAGTACTTC NA TRBJ2-7 NA TRBV5-1
CASTRNRGSSYEQYF TGTGCCAGCACCCGAAACAGGGGTAGCTCCTACGAGCAGTACTTC many TRBJ2-7 TRBD1 TRBV6-1
CASSGFGQSQETQYF TGTGCCAGCAGCGGATTCGGACAGTCCCAAGAGACCCAGTACTTC many TRBJ2-5 NA TRBV2
CASSPPGRTQYF TGTGCCAGCAGTCCCCCAGGACGTACGCAGTATTTT NA TRBJ2-3 NA TRBV12-3/TRBV12-4
CSVAGAGDNYGYTF TGCAGCGTTGCCGGGGCGGGAGATAACTATGGCTACACCTTC many TRBJ1-2 NA TRBV29-1
CASSFGPGGEQYF TGTGCCAGCAGCTTCGGACCCGGCGGGGAGCAGTACTTC many TRBJ2-7 NA TRBV7-7
CASSQEGPLGGYTF TGCGCCAGCAGCCAAGAAGGGCCGCTGGGCGGCTACACCTTC many TRBJ1-2 NA TRBV4-1
CATRRTVDNNEQYF TGTGCCACCAGGAGGACTGTGGACAACAATGAGCAGTACTTC NA TRBJ2-4 NA TRBV24-1
CASSPGLADTDTQYF TGTGCCAGCAGCCCGGGACTAGCGGATACGGATACGCAGTATTTT NA TRBJ2-3 TRBD2 TRBV5-4
CASSSKSDITEAFF TGCGCCAGCAGTTCTAAGAGTGACATTACTGAAGCTTTCTTT few TRBJ1-1 NA TRBV5-1
CASSIAQGSGSTEAFF TGTGCCAGCAGCATAGCACAGGGTTCAGGGAGCACTGAAGCTTTCTTT NA TRBJ1-1 NA TRBV28
CASSRDRGITEAFF TGTGCCAGCAGTCGGGACAGGGGAATAACTGAAGCTTTCTTT NA TRBJ1-1 TRBD1 TRBV6-5
CASSVGIPTDTQYF TGTGCCAGCAGCGTAGGAATTCCCACAGATACGCAGTATTTT many TRBJ2-3 NA TRBV9
CASSLVAGGTSNYGYTF TGTGCCAGCAGCTTGGTGGCAGGGGGCACCTCTAACTATGGCTACACCTTC NA TRBJ1-2 TRBD1 TRBV7-2
CASSLAGDGELSSLHF TGCGCCAGCAGCTTGGCCGGGGACGGGGAGTTGTCATCCCTCCACTTT NA TRBJ1-6 NA TRBV5-1
CSATPGGYEQYF TGCAGTGCTACTCCGGGAGGGTACGAGCAGTACTTC NA TRBJ2-7 TRBD2 TRBV20-1
CASSLGGGDAAAYNEQFF TGTGCCAGCAGCCTGGGGGGCGGTGACGCGGCAGCCTACAATGAGCAGTTCTTC many TRBJ2-1 NA TRBV9
CASSLQGQGYGYTF TGTGCCAGCAGCTTACAGGGACAAGGCTATGGCTACACCTTC few TRBJ1-2 NA TRBV7-9
CSAPRRQSTNYGYTF TGCAGTGCCCCCCGGAGACAGTCGACTAACTATGGCTACACCTTC many TRBJ1-2 NA TRBV20-1
CASSFPPGVYNEQFF TGTGCCAGCAGCTTCCCACCAGGGGTCTACAATGAGCAGTTCTTC few TRBJ2-1 NA TRBV7-8
CASSLDPGLNQPQHF TGTGCCAGCAGCTTAGATCCGGGCCTCAATCAGCCCCAGCATTTT few TRBJ1-5 NA TRBV7-6
CASSPTGQSYVQYF TGTGCCAGCAGCCCGACCGGACAGTCCTACGTGCAGTACTTC NA TRBJ2-7 NA TRBV3-1
CASSLSGTNGETQYF TGTGCCAGCAGTCTATCCGGGACGAACGGGGAGACCCAGTACTTC NA TRBJ2-5 NA TRBV27
CASSPHVTGTQYF TGCGCCAGCAGCCCCCATGTTACCGGGACCCAGTACTTC many TRBJ2-5 NA TRBV4-3
CASSPPSGGQGEQYF TGTGCCAGCAGTCCCCCTTCGGGAGGCCAGGGAGAGCAGTACTTC NA TRBJ2-5 TRBD2 TRBV28
CSGLDGYNEQFF TGCAGTGGTTTAGACGGCTACAATGAGCAGTTCTTC many TRBJ2-1 NA TRBV20-1